These T cell receptor beta chains were read from a single sample in a study of blood T cell repertoires in COVID-19. Method: immunoSEQ multiplex PCR; TCRdb's copy keeps in-frame clones and lacks some. The sample contains around 130,000 clones, approximately 87% of which appear only once. The sample consisted of peripheral blood. Every receptor here comes from a woman in her 50s with acute or convalescent COVID-19. Each CDR3 is given with its conserved first and last residue. The D gene is left open where the match is weak. Clone size is shown for a subset of rows, as once, few, many or a class of expanded clone.

d_call,clone_size,v_call,j_call,cdr3_nt,cdr3_aa
NA,NA,TRBV6-1,TRBJ1-5,TGTGCCAGCAGTGAATTAGGGCGGGGGGTGAATCGCGATCAGCCCCAGCATTTT,CASSELGRGVNRDQPQHF
TRBD1,once,TRBV5-6,TRBJ1-2,TGTGCCAGCAACAGACAGGGGTGGAACTATGGCTACACCTTC,CASNRQGWNYGYTF
NA,NA,TRBV19,TRBJ1-2,TGTGCCAGTAGCCACTCGACAGGCCCCTATGGCTACACCTTC,CASSHSTGPYGYTF
NA,NA,TRBV5-1,TRBJ1-1,TGCGCCAGCAGCTCCGGTCCACAAGCTTTCTTT,CASSSGPQAFF
NA,NA,TRBV5-1,TRBJ1-1,TGCGCCAGCAGCTTACAGGGCGGCATGAACACTGAAGCTTTCTTT,CASSLQGGMNTEAFF
TRBD1,NA,TRBV6-2/TRBV6-3,TRBJ1-5,TGTGCCAGCAGTTACGTGATTGGACAGGGCTGGGATCAGCCCCAGCATTTT,CASSYVIGQGWDQPQHF
TRBD2,NA,TRBV11-3,TRBJ2-7,TGTGCCAGCAGCTCTAGCGGGAAAGGGCCCTACGAGCAGTACTTC,CASSSSGKGPYEQYF
TRBD2,NA,TRBV7-2,TRBJ2-2,TGTGCCAGCAGCTCCCGGAGCGGGAGGAACACCGGGGAGCTGTTTTTT,CASSSRSGRNTGELFF
TRBD2,NA,TRBV7-8,TRBJ2-1,TGTGCCAGCAGCCCACAGCGGGAATACAATGAGCAGTTCTTC,CASSPQREYNEQFF
TRBD2,NA,TRBV19,TRBJ2-1,TGTGCCAGTAGTATTGTGACTAGCGCCCCAAGGGAGCAGTTCTTC,CASSIVTSAPREQFF
NA,once,TRBV25-1,TRBJ1-2,TGTGCCAGCAGTATCGTCCTTCATCGGGGCTACACCTTC,CASSIVLHRGYTF
NA,NA,TRBV6-1,TRBJ1-1,TGTGCCAGCAGTGAAGTTCAGGTTTGGGGGGGAACTTTCTTT,CASSEVQVWGGTFF
TRBD1,NA,TRBV5-1,TRBJ2-3,TGCGCCAGCTCACGGGGACAGTCCACAGATACGCAGTATTTT,CASSRGQSTDTQYF
TRBD1,NA,TRBV12-5,TRBJ1-2,TGTGCTAGTGGCCAGGACAGGATATCAGTAATCTATGGCTACACCTTC,CASGQDRISVIYGYTF
NA,NA,TRBV18,TRBJ1-2,TGTGCCAGCTCACCACTTGCTACGACAGCGGGACACATCACATCTAACTATGGCTACACCTTC,CASSPLATTAGHITSNYGYTF
TRBD2,NA,TRBV4-3,TRBJ2-2,TGCGCCAGCAGCCAAGTAGGACTAGCGGGGAACACCGGGGAGCTGTTTTTT,CASSQVGLAGNTGELFF
NA,NA,TRBV19,TRBJ1-5,TGTGCCAGTAGTCCTCCTACCGAGCGCAATCAGCCCCAGCATTTT,CASSPPTERNQPQHF
NA,NA,TRBV10-3,TRBJ1-1,TGTGCCATCAGTGGCGTAATGAACACTGAAGCTTTCTTT,CAISGVMNTEAFF
TRBD2,NA,TRBV7-3,TRBJ2-3,TGTGCCAGCAGCTTAATCGTCGGCGGGGGTAGGACAGATACGCAGTATTTT,CASSLIVGGGRTDTQYF
TRBD1,NA,TRBV6-5,TRBJ1-5,TGTGCCAGCAGTTTGGGACAGGGGGCGAACAATCAGCCCCAGCATTTT,CASSLGQGANNQPQHF
NA,NA,TRBV5-1,TRBJ1-4,TGCGCCAGCAGCTCGGGAGGAGGGGGTGAAAAACTGTTTTTT,CASSSGGGGEKLFF
TRBD2,NA,TRBV6-1,TRBJ2-1,TGTGCCAGCAGTGAAGCGCGTCTAGCGGTGTACAATGAGCAGTTCTTC,CASSEARLAVYNEQFF
TRBD1,NA,TRBV9,TRBJ2-7,TGTGCCAGCAGCGTAGCGGGGACAGGGGGACACGAGCAGTACTTC,CASSVAGTGGHEQYF
NA,few,TRBV11-3,TRBJ2-3,TGTGCCAGCAGCCTCCAAACTTACGACACAGATACGCAGTATTTT,CASSLQTYDTDTQYF
NA,NA,TRBV5-6,TRBJ2-7,TGTGCCAGCAGCGACACGAGGGCGGGTGGCTACGAGCAGTACTTC,CASSDTRAGGYEQYF
TRBD1,NA,TRBV29-1,TRBJ2-2,TGCAGCGTACGGGACAGATGGAACACCGGGGAGCTGTTTTTT,CSVRDRWNTGELFF
TRBD2,NA,TRBV6-5,TRBJ2-3,TGTGCCAGCAGTTACGGGACTAGCGGCGGCACAGATACGCAGTATTTT,CASSYGTSGGTDTQYF
NA,NA,TRBV9,TRBJ2-3,TGTGCCAGCAGCGTAGGGCGGACAAAAACTACAGATACGCAGTATTTT,CASSVGRTKTTDTQYF
TRBD1,NA,TRBV5-1,TRBJ1-1,TGCGCCAGCAGCACGACAGGGGAGATGAACACTGAAGCTTTCTTT,CASSTTGEMNTEAFF
TRBD2,NA,TRBV18,TRBJ2-2,TGTGCCAGCTCACCAGCGGGAGTGGGGAACACCGGGGAGCTGTTTTTT,CASSPAGVGNTGELFF
NA,NA,TRBV25-1,TRBJ2-3,TGTGCCAGCGGGTGGGGCCCAGATACGCAGTATTTT,CASGWGPDTQYF
TRBD1,NA,TRBV6-6,TRBJ2-2,TGTGCCAGCAGTCGAGCTCGACAGGGCGCCGGGGAGCTGTTTTTT,CASSRARQGAGELFF
TRBD1,once,TRBV19,TRBJ1-1,TGTGCCAGTAGTATCACTAACAGGGGCGCTGAAGCTTTCTTT,CASSITNRGAEAFF
TRBD1,NA,TRBV11-3,TRBJ1-1,TGTGCCAGCAGCTCCGGGACAGGGGCCGAAGCTTTCTTT,CASSSGTGAEAFF
TRBD2,NA,TRBV3-1/TRBV3-2,TRBJ2-1,TGTGCCAGCAGCCGATTAGCGGGGGGGGCCTACAATGAGCAGTTCTTC,CASSRLAGGAYNEQFF
NA,NA,TRBV28,TRBJ1-5,TGTGCCAGCAGTTACTCCCCGGACAGTGGAAGCAATCAGCCCCAGCATTTT,CASSYSPDSGSNQPQHF
TRBD1,NA,TRBV5-6,TRBJ1-5,TGTGCCAGCAGTTTCGGACAGGGTCATAATCAGCCCCAGCATTTT,CASSFGQGHNQPQHF
TRBD1,NA,TRBV2,TRBJ1-2,TGTGCCAGCAGAGGGGACAGTAACTATGGCTACACCTTC,CASRGDSNYGYTF
NA,few,TRBV4-1,TRBJ1-2,TGCGCCAGCAGCCAAGGGGGGGTTTCCTATGGCTACACCTTC,CASSQGGVSYGYTF
TRBD1,NA,TRBV6-2/TRBV6-3,TRBJ1-2,TGTGCCAGCAGTTACCCGGACAGGGCGCACTATGGCTACACCTTC,CASSYPDRAHYGYTF
TRBD1,NA,TRBV29-1,TRBJ1-2,TGCAGCGTTACAGGGGACTATGGCTACACCTTC,CSVTGDYGYTF
NA,NA,TRBV6-6,TRBJ2-7,TGTGCCAGCGGGGGGAGAGGTATGGAGCAGTACTTC,CASGGRGMEQYF
NA,NA,TRBV19,TRBJ1-3,TGTGCCAGTAGTTTTATCCGACAGGCCTCTGGAAACACCATATATTTT,CASSFIRQASGNTIYF
NA,NA,TRBV10-3,TRBJ2-3,TGTGCCATCAGTGAGTCCTTGGGGCGTGAGCGCACAGATACGCAGTATTTT,CAISESLGRERTDTQYF
NA,NA,TRBV9,TRBJ2-3,TGTGCCAGCAGCGTAGATTCGATAGGGCGGGGCACAGATACGCAGTATTTT,CASSVDSIGRGTDTQYF
TRBD1,NA,TRBV27,TRBJ1-2,TGTGCCAGCGGCCAGGGGGGTGGGAGCTACACCTTC,CASGQGGGSYTF
NA,NA,TRBV19,TRBJ1-1,TGTGCCAGTAAACCGACAGGCAACACTGAAGCTTTCTTT,CASKPTGNTEAFF
TRBD2,NA,TRBV11-3,TRBJ2-3,TGTGCCAGCAGCACTGGGACTAGCGGTAGCACAGATACGCAGTATTTT,CASSTGTSGSTDTQYF
TRBD1,few,TRBV15,TRBJ1-3,TGTGCCACCAGCTCAGGACAGGGTTTCGTTTCTGGAAACACCATATATTTT,CATSSGQGFVSGNTIYF
TRBD1,once,TRBV7-9,TRBJ1-4,TGTGCCACCTCGGGACAGGATCGGCTTAATGAAAAACTGTTTTTT,CATSGQDRLNEKLFF